The 17 T cell receptor beta chains reported below all come from one sample, sequenced in a study of T cell changes during pregnancy in multiple sclerosis. Repertoires were generated with immunoSEQ multiplex PCR, while TCRdb's copy carries only in-frame clones and drops some. The sample includes 79,000 or so clones, 80% to 90% of them seen just once. The sample here was peripheral blood, taken before pregnancy. The receptor set was obtained from a female donor with multiple sclerosis, enrolled in a pregnancy study.

By share, this clone counts as medium-sized. The rearrangement uses TRBV11-2 and TRBJ1-1; TRBD1 might be the D (5 bases). There are 14 residues in the CDR3. V shed 2 bases and J shed 5 bases, with 12 bases lying between them. Germline V gene sequence: CDR1 SGHAT, CDR2 FQNNGV. The CDR3 bases are TGTGCCAGCAGCTTATTGGGGCTGGAGACTGAAGCTTTCTTT. This sequence encodes CASSLLGLETEAFF. The whole variable domain, filled in from reference TRBV11-2 and TRBJ1-1, reads EAGVAQSPRYKIIEKRQSVAFWCNPISGHATLYWYQQILGQGPKLLIQFQNNGVVDDSQLPKDRFSAERLKGVDSTLKIQPAKLEDSAVYLCASSLLGLETEAFFGQGTRLTVV.

This clone was found once. The CDR3 protein is CASSLVPGIVYGYTF. CDR3 DNA sequence: TGCGCCAGCAGCCTCGTCCCGGGGATTGTCTATGGCTACACCTTC. The chain links TRBV5-1 to TRBJ1-2; unclear D gene. Germline CDR1 reads SGHRS; CDR2 reads YFSETQ. V was cut by 4 bases and J by 4 bases, with 17 bases left in between. CDR3 length equals 15 residues.

CDR3 protein: CASSQGRGFQETQYF. The CDR3 nucleotides read TGCGCCAGCAGCCAAGGAAGGGGATTCCAAGAGACCCAGTACTTC. The chain is built from TRBV4-1 and TRBJ2-5, with a weak D call TRBD1 (5 bases). The CDR3 extends over 15 amino acids. Deletions cut 1 base from V and 1 base from J, with 10 bases between. Germline lookup yields CDR1 MGHRA and CDR2 YSYEKL.

This clone was seen a handful of times. The rearrangement joins TRBV6-4 to TRBJ2-2; D is unclear. CDR1 and CDR2 (germline): MRHNA, SNTAGT. The germline V and J ends were trimmed by 8 bases and 3 bases, with 10 bases remaining between them. CDR3 size: 13 residues. In DNA form, the CDR3 reads TGTGCCAGCGCCCTCGAGGACACCGGGGAGCTGTTTTTT. This translates into CASALEDTGELFF.

This chain uses TRBV7-2 with TRBJ2-2; D gene uncertain. V lost 1 base to trimming and J lost 0 bases, with 9 bases between them. This CDR3 spans 16 amino acids. CDR1 and CDR2 from the germline V gene are SGHTA and FQGNSA. CDR3 coding DNA: TGTGCCAGCAGCTTAGATGCGGCGACGAACACCGGGGAGCTGTTTTTT. Amino acids: CASSLDAATNTGELFF.

CDR3 residues: CASSSGLTEAFF. CDR3 nucleotide sequence: TGCGCCAGCAGTTCAGGGCTCACTGAAGCTTTCTTT. The chain carries TRBV10-2 and TRBJ1-1, with D possibly matching TRBD1 (5 bases). V was pared by 5 bases and J by 4 bases, with 8 bases between. Germline V lookup: CDR1 WSHSY, CDR2 SAAADI. The CDR3 length is 12 residues.

The chain combines TRBV10-3 with TRBJ2-7, with a possible D match to TRBD1 (5 bases). This CDR3 has 15 residues. Trimming removed 3 bases at V and 5 bases at J, with 17 bases between. Germline values: CDR1 ENHRY, CDR2 SYGVKD. The CDR3: CAISDLTAGKNEQYF. In DNA, the CDR3 is TGTGCCATCAGTGATCTAACGGCAGGGAAGAACGAGCAGTACTTC.

This clone showed up just once. The chain is built from TRBV10-1 and TRBJ2-2, with a tentative D call TRBD1 (6 bases). Germline V CDR1 and CDR2: WNHNN, SYGVQD (reference sequence). The CDR3 is 17 amino acids. The ends were cut back, 2 bases at V and 4 bases at J, with 17 bases in the middle. CDR3 protein: CASSEGLLGAGTGELFF. CDR3 nucleotide sequence: TGCGCCAGCAGTGAGGGATTGTTGGGGGCAGGCACCGGGGAGCTGTTTTTT.

This clone has only a few counts. The chain combines TRBV29-1 with TRBJ1-5, with 7 bases that match TRBD1. Germline loops: CDR1 SQVTM, CDR2 ANQGSEA. The CDR3 consists of 13 residues. V lost 5 bases to trimming and J lost 4 bases; unmatched junction nucleotides: 5. The CDR3 nucleotides read TGCAGCGTTCAAGTACAGGGGAATCAGCCCCAGCATTTT. It encodes CSVQVQGNQPQHF.

The gene calls are TRBV5-1 and TRBJ2-5, with 7 bases lining up with TRBD2. The CDR3 totals 16 residues. The V gene end was trimmed by 5 bases and the J gene end by 5 bases; junction bases not matched to a gene: 15. Germline V lookup: CDR1 SGHRS, CDR2 YFSETQ. For the CDR3, the DNA is TGCGCCAGCAGTCCGGAGAGGCGGGGGTTGGAGGAGACCCAGTACTTC. It yields the protein CASSPERRGLEETQYF.

V is TRBV5-5 and J is TRBJ1-1; D unclear. The CDR3 runs to 16 residues. In germline, CDR1 is SGHKS, CDR2 YYEKEE (reference sequence). V was trimmed by 2 bases and J by 4 bases, leaving 18 bases between them. Written as DNA, the CDR3 is TGTGCCAGCAGCTTAGTAGAGTTCATAACGGGCACTGAAGCTTTCTTT. The encoded protein is CASSLVEFITGTEAFF. The full variable domain, rest sourced from reference TRBV5-5 and TRBJ1-1, is DAGVTQSPTHLIKTRGQQVTLRCSPISGHKSVSWYQQVLGQGPQFIFQYYEKEERGRGNFPDRFSARQFPNYSSELNVNALLLGDSALYLCASSLVEFITGTEAFFGQGTRLTVV.

This chain connects TRBV5-6 to TRBJ1-6; no firm D call. The V and J ends lost 2 bases and 0 bases respectively, with 9 bases between them. The CDR3 length is 16 residues. The V gene's germline CDR1 is SGHDT and CDR2 YYEEEE. The CDR3 coding sequence is TGTGCCAGCAGCTTCCGAACGAGCTCCTATAATTCACCCCTCCACTTT. The encoded protein is CASSFRTSSYNSPLHF.

The rearrangement links TRBV4-2 to TRBJ2-7; 7 bases fit TRBD1. The germline gives CDR1 LGHNA, CDR2 YNFKEQ. The length of the CDR3 is 15 residues. V dropped 4 bases and J dropped 2; count of bases not matched to a gene: 8. In DNA, the CDR3 is TGTGCCAGCAGCCTACGGGACAGCCAAACCTACGAGCAGTACTTC. This sequence encodes CASSLRDSQTYEQYF.

The chain combines TRBV28 with TRBJ2-5, with 11 bases aligning to TRBD2. The CDR3 has 14 amino acids. Per germline, CDR1 MDHEN and CDR2 SYDVKM. With V trimmed by 3 bases and J by 4 bases, 1 base remained unmatched. CDR3 DNA: TGTGCCAGCAGTTTGACTAGCGGGGCAGAGACCCAGTACTTC. It specifies CASSLTSGAETQYF.

V is TRBV6-6 and J is TRBJ2-3, with TRBD2 as a possible D gene (5 bases). V lost 7 bases, J lost 2 bases, and 10 bases lay in between. CDR1 and CDR2 (germline): MNHNY, SVGAGI (reference sequence). The CDR3 contains 13 residues. CDR3 sequence (DNA): TGTGCCAGCACCTATCGGGACACAGATACGCAGTATTTT. It encodes CASTYRDTDTQYF.

V and J are TRBV11-3 and TRBJ2-5; 7 bases are shared with TRBD2. With 0 bases clipped from V and 4 bases from J, the junction kept 20 bases outside the gene matches. CDR1 SGHNT and CDR2 YENEEA come from the germline V gene. CDR3 size: 20 residues. The DNA for the CDR3 is TGTGCCAGCAGCTTAGATCAGGGAGGGTACATTGGCGAGTGGCGAGAGACCCAGTACTTC. Residues: CASSLDQGGYIGEWRETQYF. The complete variable domain, with remaining parts taken from reference TRBV11-3 and TRBJ2-5, reads EAGVVQSPRYKIIEKKQPVAFWCNPISGHNTLYWYLQNLGQGPELLIRYENEEAVDDSQLPKDRFSAERLKGVDSTLKIQPAELGDSAVYLCASSLDQGGYIGEWRETQYFGPGTRLLVL.

The J gene is TRBJ2-3, the V gene TRBV10-1; D gene ambiguous. V shed 4 bases and J shed 12 bases, with 14 bases lying between them. Germline V lookup: CDR1 WNHNN, CDR2 SYGVQD (reference sequence). The CDR3 spans 12 residues. The DNA of the CDR3 is TGCGCCAGCAGTGGGGCGTCTGGGCGACAGTATTTT. This codes for CASSGASGRQYF.